This T cell receptor beta chain stems from a study of T-cell reconstitution after alpha-beta-depleted transplantation in children. The CDR3 runs 19 residues. The TCRbeta library was prepared with unique molecular identifiers. Each CDR3 protein gets one entry after TCRdb re-called the PCR reads with MiXCR. Of around 420,000 distinct CDR3 sequences listed, 15% to 20% are singletons. The chain recombines TRBV21-1 with TRBJ2-2; the table names TRBD2, a call not compared with the DNA. TRBV21-1 is listed as a pseudogene. The receptor comes from a boy in the first two years of life who had a stem cell transplant for Wiskott-Aldrich syndrome, so the T cells may come from the graft donor. Sequences were derived from PBMCs, mostly from graft donor cells, sampled 360 days after TCRalphabeta/CD19-depleted stem cell transplant. The chain's CDR3 is CASSKVVTSGDANTGELFF. The CDR3, as DNA: TGTGCCAGCAGCAAAGTAGTGACTAGCGGGGACGCGAACACCGGGGAGCTGTTTTTT.